One T cell receptor (beta chain) is described in this entry. As originally analysed: By means of reference gene primer amplification, nucleated cell counts were estimated. The method was immunoSEQ multiplex PCR; TCRdb's version includes in-frame clones alone and lacks a portion of them. That table gives V, J and clone size, and the DNA gave D and trimming. Of over 45,000 clones detected, roughly 84% appear once; the ten largest clones hold 4.5% to 5.5%. The entry originates in a study of blood T cell repertoires in COVID-19. Study in general: Sites across the United States, Italy and Spain contributed samples from acute and convalescent COVID-19. The analysed material was cDNA or gDNA that came from T cells, B-cell-depleted T cells, or PBMCs.

V was shortened by 0 bases and J by 6 bases, with 15 bases between the two germline ends. Germline V gives CDR1 LNHNV, CDR2 YYDKDF (reference sequence). This CDR3 has 16 amino acids. This chain links TRBV15 with TRBJ1-5; tentatively, D is TRBD1 (6 bases). Sequenced material: peripheral blood. This sequence originates from a man aged 80 or over in a cohort sampled during active COVID-19. This chain's CDR3 is CATSREIGGSGQPQHF. CDR3 coding DNA: TGTGCCACCAGCAGAGAGATAGGGGGTTCGGGTCAGCCCCAGCATTTT.